This T cell receptor beta chain emerged from a study of long-term antiretroviral therapy in people with HIV. Study-level results: ART was followed by higher diversity that remained below transplant donor controls.

Assay version v3.0 of immunoSEQ was used, and it was run at survey level. Repertoires were generated with immunoSEQ multiplex PCR, while TCRdb's copy carries only in-frame clones and drops some. The sample includes about 21,000 clones, around 77% of them seen just once. This clone was seen only once. The antigen is undetermined. Held in samples before DNA extraction were roughly 0.95-11 million cryopreserved PBMC. The germline V and J ends were trimmed by 3 bases and 6 bases, with 18 bases remaining between them. The germline V gene encodes CDR1 SGHVS and CDR2 FNYEAQ. The CDR3 extends over 15 amino acids.

V usage is TRBV7-6 and J usage is TRBJ2-7; D may match TRBD1 or TRBD2 (6 bases each). The receptor was derived from a man aged 50-59 years with HIV. The sample was unsorted PBMCs, taken 2.2 years after starting antiretroviral therapy. The CDR3 spells CASSLSQGPTSEQYF. The CDR3 region has the DNA TGTGCCAGCAGCTTGAGCCAGGGGCCGACTAGCGAGCAGTACTTC.